The 16 T cell receptor beta chains in this list originate from one sample, sequenced in a study of OX40 agonist ivuxolimab in advanced cancers. This table comes from immunoSEQ multiplex PCR, and its TCRdb copy is limited to in-frame clones, with some not included. The table has some 97,000 clones, nearly 90% seen once. This material consisted of CD4+ or CD8+ T cells sorted from blood, taken in a trial of the OX40 agonist ivuxolimab. These receptors all come from an adult with an advanced solid tumor such as melanoma, head and neck, liver or kidney cancer.

This rearrangement joins TRBV5-4 to TRBJ1-2; TRBD1 might be the D (5 bases). CDR3 size: 13 residues. With 3 bases removed from V and 7 bases from J, the gap between germline ends came to 13 bases. Germline CDR1 and CDR2: SGHNT and YYREEE (reference sequence). The CDR3 bases are TGTGCCAGCAGCTCGGGACGATCGGGTGGCTACACCTTC. Residues: CASSSGRSGGYTF.

The chain recombines TRBV4-1 with TRBJ1-1; D not certain. The CDR3 runs 16 residues. Germline-derived CDR1 and CDR2 are MGHRA and YSYEKL. V was cut by 0 bases and J by 1 base, with 12 bases left in between. The CDR3 spells CASSQDLGLRNTEAFF. CDR3 in DNA: TGCGCCAGCAGCCAAGATTTAGGGTTAAGGAACACTGAAGCTTTCTTT.

J is TRBJ1-1 and V is TRBV6-1; 7 nucleotides agree with TRBD1. CDR3 length equals 13 residues. V trimming: 6 bases; J trimming: 2 bases; junction bases outside the gene matches: 3. Per germline, CDR1 MNHNS and CDR2 SASEGT. This CDR3 reads CASRGQPNTEAFF. For the CDR3, the DNA is TGTGCCAGCAGGGGACAGCCAAACACTGAAGCTTTCTTT.

This clone appeared a single time. This rearrangement joins TRBV5-1 to TRBJ2-5; no clear D gene. Deletions cut 5 bases from V and 4 bases from J, with 6 bases between. In germline, CDR1 is SGHRS, CDR2 YFSETQ. This CDR3 is 11 amino acids long. DNA for the CDR3: TGCGCCAGCAGGGAAATAGAGACCCAGTACTTC. Translated: CASREIETQYF.

This clone is a singleton in its sample. The V call is TRBV29-1, the J call TRBJ1-2; D perhaps matches TRBD1 (6 bases). The V gene lost 7 bases and the J gene lost 2 bases, with 17 bases spanning the gap. The V gene's germline CDR1 is SQVTM and CDR2 ANQGSEA. The CDR3 length is 14 residues. The CDR3 nucleotides are TGCAGCGCCACCGGGGGGCACGGGAACTATGGCTACACCTTC. This gives the protein CSATGGHGNYGYTF.

The chain employs TRBV5-4 and TRBJ2-5; D call uncertain. Germline V CDR1 and CDR2: SGHNT, YYREEE (reference sequence). The ends were cut back, 2 bases at V and 0 bases at J, with 8 bases in the middle. The CDR3 sequence is 14 residues long. The CDR3 is CASSFRDYQETQYF. The DNA for the CDR3 is TGTGCCAGCAGCTTTCGAGACTACCAAGAGACCCAGTACTTC.

The gene calls are TRBV29-1 and TRBJ2-3; 8 bases agree with TRBD2. The CDR3 is made up of 14 amino acids. Germline V CDR1 and CDR2: SQVTM, ANQGSEA. The trim removed 3 bases at V and 3 bases at J, leaving 5 bases unmatched. This chain's CDR3 is CSVDSSGTTDTQYF. The CDR3, as DNA: TGCAGCGTTGATAGTAGCGGGACGACAGATACGCAGTATTTT.

The chain recombines TRBV7-8 with TRBJ2-1, with a possible D match to TRBD2 (6 bases). The V gene's germline CDR1 is SGHVS and CDR2 FQNEAQ. V lost 1 base to trimming and J lost 15 bases, with 13 bases between them. This CDR3 has 12 amino acids. CDR3 sequence reads: CASSLGGAGLFF. The CDR3 nucleotides are TGTGCCAGCAGCTTAGGTGGGGCGGGATTGTTCTTC.

The chain uses TRBV4-1 and TRBJ1-4, with D hard to call. The CDR3 runs 12 residues. The germline V gene encodes CDR1 MGHRA and CDR2 YSYEKL. V was trimmed by 5 bases and J by 11 bases, leaving 12 bases between them. CDR3 DNA: TGCGCCAGCAGCGCAAGGGTCGGGAAACTGTTTTTT. This sequence encodes CASSARVGKLFF.

This clone appeared once. The chain is built from TRBV7-9 and TRBJ2-2; 7 bases are a match to TRBD1. CDR1 and CDR2 (germline): SEHNR, FQNEAQ (reference sequence). The CDR3 sequence is 15 residues long. V dropped 5 bases and J dropped 7; count of bases not matched to a gene: 10. CDR3 region: CASSPGTAIHGELFF. The CDR3 region has the DNA TGTGCCAGCAGCCCGGGGACAGCTATCCACGGGGAGCTGTTTTTT.

This chain joins TRBV27 and TRBJ2-1; D ambiguous. Germline CDR1 MNHEY, CDR2 SMNVEV (reference sequence). CDR3 length: 15 amino acids. The V end lost 5 bases, the J end lost 4 bases, and 15 bases lay between the germline ends. CDR3 sequence (DNA): TGTGCCAGCAGTAAACCGGGCCCTAGTTACAATGAGCAGTTCTTC. This codes for CASSKPGPSYNEQFF.

The rearrangement links TRBV29-1 to TRBJ1-1, with 9 bases identical to TRBD1. The CDR3 is made up of 15 amino acids. The V segment lost 4 bases and the J segment 3 bases; nucleotides outside the gene matches: 9. CDR1 and CDR2 (germline): SQVTM, ANQGSEA. CDR3: CSVVPITGGYTEAFF. CDR3 DNA: TGCAGCGTTGTACCGATCACAGGGGGCTACACTGAAGCTTTCTTT.

The chain employs TRBV30 and TRBJ1-2; D is uncertain. CDR3 length: 12 residues. Germline loops: CDR1 GTSNPN, CDR2 SVGIG (reference sequence). Trimming cost V 4 bases and J 6 bases, with 12 bases left between them. The CDR3 region has the DNA TGTGCCTGGAACCGGGATCACGATGGCTACACCTTC. It encodes CAWNRDHDGYTF.

J is TRBJ2-1 and V is TRBV5-4; 9 bases fit TRBD1. From germline, CDR1 is SGHNT and CDR2 YYREEE (reference sequence). The CDR3 runs to 16 residues. V dropped 0 bases and J dropped 3; count of bases not matched to a gene: 4. CDR3 region: CASSLGDRVGYNEQFF. The CDR3 DNA follows: TGTGCCAGCAGCTTGGGGGACAGGGTCGGCTACAATGAGCAGTTCTTC.

The chain is built from TRBV25-1 and TRBJ1-2; possible D gene TRBD1, 5 bases. The CDR3 consists of 16 residues. CDR1 is MGHDK, CDR2 SYGVNS, per germline. V shed 1 base and J shed 5 bases, with 17 bases lying between them. CDR3 loop: CASSEWATGTGYGYTF. Here the CDR3 DNA reads TGTGCCAGCAGTGAATGGGCAACCGGGACCGGGTATGGCTACACCTTC.

This clone was detected once. The chain uses TRBV11-3 and TRBJ2-5; 8 nucleotides match TRBD2. The CDR3 covers 15 residues. Germline V gene lookup returns CDR1 SGHNT and CDR2 YENEEA. Trimming removed 5 bases from V and 4 bases from J; junction bases left unmatched: 9. The DNA for the CDR3 is TGTGCCAGCAGCCCTCGGGGGGGCCGAGGAGAGACCCAGTACTTC. Amino acid sequence: CASSPRGGRGETQYF.